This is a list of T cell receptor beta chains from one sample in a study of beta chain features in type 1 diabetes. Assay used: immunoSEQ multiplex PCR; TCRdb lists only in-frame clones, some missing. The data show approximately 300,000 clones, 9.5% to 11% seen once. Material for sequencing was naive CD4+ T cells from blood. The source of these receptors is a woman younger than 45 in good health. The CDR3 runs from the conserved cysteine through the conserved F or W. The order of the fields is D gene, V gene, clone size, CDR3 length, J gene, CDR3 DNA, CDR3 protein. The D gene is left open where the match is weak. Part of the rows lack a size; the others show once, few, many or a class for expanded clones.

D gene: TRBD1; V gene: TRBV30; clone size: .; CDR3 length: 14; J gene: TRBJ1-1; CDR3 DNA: TGTGCCAGGGACAGGGGGCTTACAAACACTGAAGCTTTCTTT; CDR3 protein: CARDRGLTNTEAFF
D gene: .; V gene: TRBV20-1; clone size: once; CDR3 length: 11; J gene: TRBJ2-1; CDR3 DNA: TGCAGTGCTAGAAAGGTCGGGGAGCAGTTCTTC; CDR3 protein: CSARKVGEQFF
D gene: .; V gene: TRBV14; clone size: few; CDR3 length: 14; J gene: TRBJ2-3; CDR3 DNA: TGTGCCAGCAGCCAAGTGACTAACTCGGATACGCAGTATTTT; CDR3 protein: CASSQVTNSDTQYF
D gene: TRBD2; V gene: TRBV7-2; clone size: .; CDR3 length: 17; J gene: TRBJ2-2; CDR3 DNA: TGTGCCAGCAGCCCACAGGGCCTAGCGGGAGTGGTCGGGGAGCTGTTTTTT; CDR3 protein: CASSPQGLAGVVGELFF
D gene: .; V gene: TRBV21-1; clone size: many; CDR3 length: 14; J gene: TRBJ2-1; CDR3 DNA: TGTGCCAGCAGAAAATCACGTAGCGGGAATGAGCAGTTCTTC; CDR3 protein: CASRKSRSGNEQFF
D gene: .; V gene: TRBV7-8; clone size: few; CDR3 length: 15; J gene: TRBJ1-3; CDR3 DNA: TGTGCCAGCAGCCGAAGATACGGGGCTGGAAACACCATATATTTT; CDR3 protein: CASSRRYGAGNTIYF
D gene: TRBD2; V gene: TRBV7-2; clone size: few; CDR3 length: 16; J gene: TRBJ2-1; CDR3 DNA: TGTGCCAGCAGCCGCCAGATAGCGGGGTCCTACAATGAGCAGTTCTTC; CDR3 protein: CASSRQIAGSYNEQFF
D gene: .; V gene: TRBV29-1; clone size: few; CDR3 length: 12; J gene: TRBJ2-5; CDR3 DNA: TGCAGCGTTGACCAGGGCCAAGAGACCCAGTACTTC; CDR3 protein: CSVDQGQETQYF
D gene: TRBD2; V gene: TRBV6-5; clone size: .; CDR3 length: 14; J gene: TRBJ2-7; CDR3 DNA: TGTGCCAGCAGTTACCGGGACTACTCCTACGAGCAGTACTTC; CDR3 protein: CASSYRDYSYEQYF
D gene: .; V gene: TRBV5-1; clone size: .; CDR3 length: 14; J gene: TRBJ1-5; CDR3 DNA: TGCGCCAGCAGCTTGGGCAGGGACAATCAGCCCCAGCATTTT; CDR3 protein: CASSLGRDNQPQHF
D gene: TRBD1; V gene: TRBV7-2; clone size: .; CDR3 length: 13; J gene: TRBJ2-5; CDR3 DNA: TGTGCCAGCAGCCGGGACAGACAAGAGACCCAGTACTTC; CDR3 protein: CASSRDRQETQYF
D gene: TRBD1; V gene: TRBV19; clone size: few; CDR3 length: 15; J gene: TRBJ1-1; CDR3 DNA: TGTGCCAGTAGTGCACTCGGGACAGGAAGGTTTGAAGCTTTCTTT; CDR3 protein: CASSALGTGRFEAFF
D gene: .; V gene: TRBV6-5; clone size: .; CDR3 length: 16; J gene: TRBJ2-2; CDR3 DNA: TGTGCCAGCAGTTACGACAGATCGACGAACACCGGGGAGCTGTTTTTT; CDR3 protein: CASSYDRSTNTGELFF
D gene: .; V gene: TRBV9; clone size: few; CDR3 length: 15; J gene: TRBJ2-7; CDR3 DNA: TGTGCCAGCAGCACAGAGGAGGGGTTACCCTACGAGCAGTACTTC; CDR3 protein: CASSTEEGLPYEQYF
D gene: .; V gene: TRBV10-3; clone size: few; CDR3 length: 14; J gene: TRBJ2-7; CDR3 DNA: TGTGCCATCAGTGCCGGCCGGGAATCCTACGAGCAGTACTTC; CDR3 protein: CAISAGRESYEQYF
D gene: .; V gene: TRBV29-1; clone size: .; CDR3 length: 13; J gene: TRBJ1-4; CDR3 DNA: TGCAGCGTTGAGGTATCCGGGAATGAAAAACTGTTTTTT; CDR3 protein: CSVEVSGNEKLFF
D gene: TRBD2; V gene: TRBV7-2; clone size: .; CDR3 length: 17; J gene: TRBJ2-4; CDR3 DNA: TGTGCCAGCAGCTTAGATAGCGGGAGTTTGACCAAAAACATTCAGTACTTC; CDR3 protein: CASSLDSGSLTKNIQYF
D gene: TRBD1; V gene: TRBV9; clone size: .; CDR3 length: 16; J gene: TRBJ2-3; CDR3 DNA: TGTGCCAGCAGCGTTTCAGGGACAGGGATGCCAGATACGCAGTATTTT; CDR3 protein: CASSVSGTGMPDTQYF
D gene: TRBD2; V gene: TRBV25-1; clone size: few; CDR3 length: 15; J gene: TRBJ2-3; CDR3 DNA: TGTGCCAGCACCCGAAGCGGGAGTAGCACAGATACGCAGTATTTT; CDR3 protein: CASTRSGSSTDTQYF
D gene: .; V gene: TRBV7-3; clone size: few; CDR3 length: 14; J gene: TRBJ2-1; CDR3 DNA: TGTGCCAGCAGCTCGCGAGATCCCTACAATGAGCAGTTCTTC; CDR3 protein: CASSSRDPYNEQFF
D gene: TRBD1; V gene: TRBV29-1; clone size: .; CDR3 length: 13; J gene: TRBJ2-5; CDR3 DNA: TGCAGCGTTGGAGGACAGGGCGAAGAGACCCAGTACTTC; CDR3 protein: CSVGGQGEETQYF
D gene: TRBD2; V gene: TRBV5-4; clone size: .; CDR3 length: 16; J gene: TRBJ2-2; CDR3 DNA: TGTGCCAGCAGCTCTGCTAGCGGGAGGGTGTCCGGGGAGCTGTTTTTT; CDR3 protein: CASSSASGRVSGELFF
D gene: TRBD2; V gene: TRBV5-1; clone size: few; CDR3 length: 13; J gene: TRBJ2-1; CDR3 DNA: TGCGCCAGCACTCCGGGAGGTTTCAATGAGCAGTTCTTC; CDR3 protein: CASTPGGFNEQFF
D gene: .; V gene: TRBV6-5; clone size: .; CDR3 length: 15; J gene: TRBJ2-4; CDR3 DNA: TGTGCCAGCATCAGAGGCAGGAGGAGGGGAAACATTCAGTACTTC; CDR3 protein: CASIRGRRRGNIQYF
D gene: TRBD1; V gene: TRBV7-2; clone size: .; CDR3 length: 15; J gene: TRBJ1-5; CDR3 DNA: TGTGCCAGCAGCCGGGACAGGGTGAGCAATCAGCCCCAGCATTTT; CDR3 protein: CASSRDRVSNQPQHF
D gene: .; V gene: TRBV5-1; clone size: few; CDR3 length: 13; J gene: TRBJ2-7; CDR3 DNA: TGCGCCAGCAGCTACCTACTAGCCTACGAGCAGTACTTC; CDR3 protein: CASSYLLAYEQYF
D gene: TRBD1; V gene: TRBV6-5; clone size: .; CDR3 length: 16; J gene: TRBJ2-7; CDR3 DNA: TGTGCCAGCAGTTACTCGGGACAGGGGGGCTCCTACGAGCAGTACTTC; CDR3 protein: CASSYSGQGGSYEQYF
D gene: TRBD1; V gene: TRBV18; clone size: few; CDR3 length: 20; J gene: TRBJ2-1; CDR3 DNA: TGTGCCAGCTCACCCCGGGACAGGGGCCGAGCGGATTCCCCCTACAATGAGCAGTTCTTC; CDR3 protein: CASSPRDRGRADSPYNEQFF
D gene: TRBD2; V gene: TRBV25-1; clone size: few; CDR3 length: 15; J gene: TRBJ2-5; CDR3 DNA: TGTGCCAGCAGTGGTAGCGGGAGGGCCCCGGAGACCCAGTACTTC; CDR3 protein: CASSGSGRAPETQYF
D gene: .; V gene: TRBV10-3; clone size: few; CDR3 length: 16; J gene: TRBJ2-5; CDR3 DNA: TGTGCCATCAGTGATCAGGCAGAAAATCAACGGGAGACCCAGTACTTC; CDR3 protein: CAISDQAENQRETQYF
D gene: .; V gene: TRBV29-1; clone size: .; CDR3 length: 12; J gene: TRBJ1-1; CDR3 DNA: TGCAGCGTTAGGACTATGAACACTGAAGCTTTCTTT; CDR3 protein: CSVRTMNTEAFF
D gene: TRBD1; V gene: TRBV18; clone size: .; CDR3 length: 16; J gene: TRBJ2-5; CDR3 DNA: TGTGCCAGCTCACCACTTCTGGCAGGGGGCCAGGAGACCCAGTACTTC; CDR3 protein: CASSPLLAGGQETQYF
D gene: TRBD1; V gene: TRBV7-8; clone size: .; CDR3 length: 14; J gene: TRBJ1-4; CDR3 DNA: TGTGCCAGCAGCTTAGCTGGGACAGCTGAGGTGCTGTTTTTT; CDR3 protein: CASSLAGTAEVLFF
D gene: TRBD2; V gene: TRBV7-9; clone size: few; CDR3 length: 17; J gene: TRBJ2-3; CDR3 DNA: TGTGCCAGCAGCTTAGTGCCTAGCGGGACTAGCACAGATACGCAGTATTTT; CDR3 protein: CASSLVPSGTSTDTQYF
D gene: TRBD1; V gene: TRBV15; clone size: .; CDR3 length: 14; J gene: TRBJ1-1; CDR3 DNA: TGTGCCACCAGCAGAGACGGGACAGGGTCTGAAGCTTTCTTT; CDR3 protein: CATSRDGTGSEAFF
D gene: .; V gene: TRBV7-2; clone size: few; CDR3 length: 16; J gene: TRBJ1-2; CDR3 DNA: TGTGCCAGCAGCTTAGCCGGAACGGAGACAGTCGAAGGCTACACCTTC; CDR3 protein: CASSLAGTETVEGYTF
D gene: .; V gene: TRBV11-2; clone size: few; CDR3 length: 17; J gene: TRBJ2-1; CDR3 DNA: TGTGCCAGCAGCTTAGATCGGGCCCCGGGGTCATACAATGAGCAGTTCTTC; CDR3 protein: CASSLDRAPGSYNEQFF
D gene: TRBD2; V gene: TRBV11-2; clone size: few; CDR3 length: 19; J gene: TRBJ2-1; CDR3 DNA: TGTGCCAGCAGCCAAACCCCGGGACTAGCGGGAGGGTTCTACAATGAGCAGTTCTTC; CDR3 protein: CASSQTPGLAGGFYNEQFF
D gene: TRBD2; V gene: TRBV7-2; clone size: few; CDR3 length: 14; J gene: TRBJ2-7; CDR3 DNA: TGTGCCAGCAGCTCAGGACTAGCGGGAGGTATGCAGTACTTC; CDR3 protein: CASSSGLAGGMQYF
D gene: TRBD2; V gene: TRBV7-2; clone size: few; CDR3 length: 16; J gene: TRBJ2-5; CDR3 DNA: TGTGCCAGCAGCTTCGCCGGACTAGCGGATCAAGAGACCCAGTACTTC; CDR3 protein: CASSFAGLADQETQYF
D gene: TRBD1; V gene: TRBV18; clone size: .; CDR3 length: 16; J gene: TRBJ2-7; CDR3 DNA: TGTGCCAGCTCACCAGGCATCCAGGGGGCATCCTACGAGCAGTACTTC; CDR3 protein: CASSPGIQGASYEQYF
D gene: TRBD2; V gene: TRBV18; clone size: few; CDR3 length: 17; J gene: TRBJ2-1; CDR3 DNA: TGTGCCAGCTCACCACGAGGACTAGCGGGAACATACAATGAGCAGTTCTTC; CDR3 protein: CASSPRGLAGTYNEQFF
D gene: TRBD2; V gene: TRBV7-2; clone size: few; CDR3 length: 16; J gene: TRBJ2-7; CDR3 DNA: TGTGCCAGCAGCTTAGGTGGACTAGCGGGACTCGACGAGCAGTACTTC; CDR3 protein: CASSLGGLAGLDEQYF
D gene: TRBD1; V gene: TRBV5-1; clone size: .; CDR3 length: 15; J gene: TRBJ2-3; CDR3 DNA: TGCGCCAGCAGCTTGTGGCAGGGGGCTACAGATACGCAGTATTTT; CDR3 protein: CASSLWQGATDTQYF
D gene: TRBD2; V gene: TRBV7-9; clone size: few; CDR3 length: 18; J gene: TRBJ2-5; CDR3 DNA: TGTGCCAGCAGCTTAGCAACGACTAGCGGAGAGATCCAAGAGACCCAGTACTTC; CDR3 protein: CASSLATTSGEIQETQYF
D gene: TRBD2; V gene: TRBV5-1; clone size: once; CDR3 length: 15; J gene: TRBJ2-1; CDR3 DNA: TGCGCCAGCAGCTTGGGCCTAGCGGGAGAAAATGAGCAGTTCTTC; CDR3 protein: CASSLGLAGENEQFF
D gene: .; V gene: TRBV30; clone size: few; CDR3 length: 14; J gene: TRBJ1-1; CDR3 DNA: TGTGCCTGGAGTCCTGCCGGGATCAACACTGAAGCTTTCTTT; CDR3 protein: CAWSPAGINTEAFF
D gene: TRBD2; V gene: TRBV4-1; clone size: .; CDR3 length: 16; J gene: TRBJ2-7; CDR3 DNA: TGCGCCAGCAGCCAAGTTAGGACTAGCGGCGGTGGGGAGCAGTACTTC; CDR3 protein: CASSQVRTSGGGEQYF
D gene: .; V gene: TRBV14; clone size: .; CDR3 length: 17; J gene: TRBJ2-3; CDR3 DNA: TGTGCCAGCAGCCAAGATTTCGGGAGCCCGTTCTCGGATACGCAGTATTTT; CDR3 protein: CASSQDFGSPFSDTQYF
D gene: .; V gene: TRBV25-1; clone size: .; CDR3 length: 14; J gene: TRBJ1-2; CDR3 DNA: TGTGCCAGCAGTGGTACGATACGGGGTTATGGCTACACCTTC; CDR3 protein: CASSGTIRGYGYTF
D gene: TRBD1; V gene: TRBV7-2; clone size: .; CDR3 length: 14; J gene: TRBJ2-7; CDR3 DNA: TGTGCCAGCAGCCCCTGGACAGGGGGCGACGAGCAGTACTTC; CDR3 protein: CASSPWTGGDEQYF
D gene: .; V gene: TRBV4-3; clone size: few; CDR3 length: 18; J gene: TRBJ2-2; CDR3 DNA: TGCGCCAGCAGCCAAGATCTCCCGGGACTCGGGAACACCGGGGAGCTGTTTTTT; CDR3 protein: CASSQDLPGLGNTGELFF